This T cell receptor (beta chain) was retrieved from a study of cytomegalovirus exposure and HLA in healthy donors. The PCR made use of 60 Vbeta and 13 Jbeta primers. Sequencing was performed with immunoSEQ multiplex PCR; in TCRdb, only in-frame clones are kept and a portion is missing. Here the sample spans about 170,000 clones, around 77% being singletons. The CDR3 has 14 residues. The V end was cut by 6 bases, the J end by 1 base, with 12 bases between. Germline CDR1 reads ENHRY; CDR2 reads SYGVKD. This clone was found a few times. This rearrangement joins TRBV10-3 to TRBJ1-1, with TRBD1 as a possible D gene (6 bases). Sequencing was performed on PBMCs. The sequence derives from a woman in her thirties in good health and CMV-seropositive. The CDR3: CAIRSDRRNTEAFF. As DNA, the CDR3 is TGTGCCATCAGGAGTGACAGGAGGAACACTGAAGCTTTCTTT.